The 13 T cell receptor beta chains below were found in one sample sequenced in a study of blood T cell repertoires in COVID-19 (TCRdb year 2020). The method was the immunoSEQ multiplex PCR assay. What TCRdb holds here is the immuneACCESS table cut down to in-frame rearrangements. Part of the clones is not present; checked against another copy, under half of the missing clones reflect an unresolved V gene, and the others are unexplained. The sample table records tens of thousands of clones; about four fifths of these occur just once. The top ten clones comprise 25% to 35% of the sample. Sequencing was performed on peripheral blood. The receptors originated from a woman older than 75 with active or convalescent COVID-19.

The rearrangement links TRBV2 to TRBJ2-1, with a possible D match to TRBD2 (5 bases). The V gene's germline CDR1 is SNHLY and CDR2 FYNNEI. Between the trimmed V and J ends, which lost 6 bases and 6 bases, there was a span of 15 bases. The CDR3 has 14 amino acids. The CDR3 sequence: CASRDRASSNEQFF. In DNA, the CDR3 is TGTGCCAGCAGGGATCGGGCTAGCAGCAATGAGCAGTTCTTC. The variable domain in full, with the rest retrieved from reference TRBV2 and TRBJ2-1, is EPEVTQTPSHQVTQMGQEVILRCVPISNHLYFYWYRQILGQKVEFLVSFYNNEISEKSEIFDDQFSVERPDGSNFTLKIRSTKLEDSAMYFCASRDRASSNEQFFGPGTRLTVL.

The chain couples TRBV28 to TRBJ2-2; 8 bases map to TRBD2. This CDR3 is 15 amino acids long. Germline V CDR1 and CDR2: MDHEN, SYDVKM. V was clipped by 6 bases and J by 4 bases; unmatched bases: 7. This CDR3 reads CASSLGLVSTGELFF. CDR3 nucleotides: TGTGCCAGCAGCCTGGGACTAGTATCCACCGGGGAGCTGTTTTTT.

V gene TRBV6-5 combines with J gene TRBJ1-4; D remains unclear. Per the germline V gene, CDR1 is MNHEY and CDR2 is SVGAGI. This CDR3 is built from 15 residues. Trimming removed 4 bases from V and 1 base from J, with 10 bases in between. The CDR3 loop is CASSSYSLTNEKLFF. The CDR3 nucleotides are TGTGCCAGCAGTTCCTACAGCTTAACTAATGAAAAACTGTTTTTT.

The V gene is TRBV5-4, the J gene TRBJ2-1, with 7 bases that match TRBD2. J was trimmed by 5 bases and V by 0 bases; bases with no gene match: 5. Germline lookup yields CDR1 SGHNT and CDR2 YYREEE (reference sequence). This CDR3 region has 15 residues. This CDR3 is CASSLDTGGNNEQFF. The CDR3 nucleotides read TGTGCCAGCAGCTTGGACACGGGGGGAAACAATGAGCAGTTCTTC.

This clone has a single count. For the CDR3, the DNA is TGTGCCAGCAGCCGAATACAGCCCCCGAACACCGGGGAGCTGTTTTTT. Protein sequence: CASSRIQPPNTGELFF. The chain has TRBV14 and TRBJ2-2, with unresolved D. Trimming removed 4 bases at V and 0 bases at J, with 12 bases between. This CDR3 has 16 amino acids. Germline V CDR1 and CDR2: SGHDN, FVKESK.

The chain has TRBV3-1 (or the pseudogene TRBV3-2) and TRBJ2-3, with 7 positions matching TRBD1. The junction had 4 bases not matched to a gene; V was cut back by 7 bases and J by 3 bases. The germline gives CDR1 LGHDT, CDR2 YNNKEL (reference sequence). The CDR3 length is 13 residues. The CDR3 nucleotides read TGTGCCAGCAAAGACAGGGCAACAGATACGCAGTATTTT. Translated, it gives CASKDRATDTQYF.

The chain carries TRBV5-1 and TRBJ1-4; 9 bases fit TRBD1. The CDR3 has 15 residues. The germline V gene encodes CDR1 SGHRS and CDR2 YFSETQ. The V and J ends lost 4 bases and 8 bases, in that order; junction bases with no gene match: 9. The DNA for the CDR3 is TGCGCCAGCAGCCCGGACAGGGGCAGTGGAGAAAAACTGTTTTTT. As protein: CASSPDRGSGEKLFF.

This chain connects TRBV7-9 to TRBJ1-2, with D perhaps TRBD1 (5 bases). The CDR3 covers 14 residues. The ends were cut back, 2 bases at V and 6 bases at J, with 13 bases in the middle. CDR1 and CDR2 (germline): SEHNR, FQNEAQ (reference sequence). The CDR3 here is CASSLPRAGHGYTF. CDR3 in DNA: TGTGCCAGCAGCTTACCCCGGGCAGGGCATGGCTACACCTTC.

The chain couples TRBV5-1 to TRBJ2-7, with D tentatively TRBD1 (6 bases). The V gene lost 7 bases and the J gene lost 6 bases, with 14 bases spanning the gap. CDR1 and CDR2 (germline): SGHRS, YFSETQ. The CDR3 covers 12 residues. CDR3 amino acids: CASSQGMSEQYF. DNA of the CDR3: TGCGCCAGCTCCCAGGGGATGAGCGAGCAGTACTTC.

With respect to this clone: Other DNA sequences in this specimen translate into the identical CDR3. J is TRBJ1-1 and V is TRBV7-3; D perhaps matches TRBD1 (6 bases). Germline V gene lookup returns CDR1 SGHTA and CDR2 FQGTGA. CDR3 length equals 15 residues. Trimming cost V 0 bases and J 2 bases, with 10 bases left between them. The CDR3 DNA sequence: TGTGCCAGCAGCTTAACGCCAGGGGAAAACACTGAAGCTTTCTTT. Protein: CASSLTPGENTEAFF.

The DNA of the CDR3 is TGTGCCAGCAGCAACAGACAGGGGGACTATGGCTACACCTTC. Translation: CASSNRQGDYGYTF. The chain employs TRBV7-8 and TRBJ1-2; TRBD1 matches 9 bases. This CDR3 spans 14 amino acids. CDR1 and CDR2 from the germline V gene are SGHVS and FQNEAQ. The trim removed 5 bases at V and 3 bases at J, leaving 4 bases unmatched.

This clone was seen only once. The CDR3 nucleotides read TGTGCCAGCAGCTTAGTTTTTCTGGCAGGGGTAGGAAACACCATATATTTT. It encodes CASSLVFLAGVGNTIYF. The V gene is TRBV11-2, the J gene TRBJ1-3; D might be TRBD1 (6 bases). Trimming shortened V by 1 base and J by 4 bases, and 17 bases separated the two germline ends. The V gene's germline CDR1 is SGHAT and CDR2 FQNNGV. The CDR3 runs 17 residues.

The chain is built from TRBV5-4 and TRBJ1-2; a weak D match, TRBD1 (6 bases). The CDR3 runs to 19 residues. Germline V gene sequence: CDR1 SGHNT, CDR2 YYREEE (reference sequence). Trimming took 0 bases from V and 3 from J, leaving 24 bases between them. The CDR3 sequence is CASSLGGQNSPRSHYGYTF. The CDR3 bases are TGTGCCAGCAGCTTGGGGGGGCAGAACTCACCCCGGTCACACTATGGCTACACCTTC. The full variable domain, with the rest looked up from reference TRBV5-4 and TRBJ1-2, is ETGVTQSPTHLIKTRGQQVTLRCSSQSGHNTVSWYQQALGQGPQFIFQYYREEENGRGNFPPRFSGLQFPNYSSELNVNALELDDSALYLCASSLGGQNSPRSHYGYTFGSGTRLTVV.